Below, one T cell receptor beta chain is given with its context. The CDR3 contains 16 residues. Trimming took off 1 base at V and 0 bases at J, with 10 bases between the two ends. Germline CDR1 SGHTA, CDR2 FQGTGA. The data derive from a study of blood T cell repertoires in COVID-19. Study at large: The United States, Italy and Spain supplied acute and convalescent COVID-19 samples.

In the source study's methods: It was from reference gene primer amplification that nucleated cell counts were estimated. The table came from immunoSEQ multiplex PCR; TCRdb's copy has only in-frame clones and leaves some out. V and J calls and clone size follow that table, whereas D and trimming were derived from the DNA. The sample holds some 200,000 clones, around four fifths seen once. Patients from Seattle were sampled longitudinally, starting during active infection. The sequencing input was peripheral blood. The chain recombines TRBV7-3 with TRBJ2-1; possible D gene TRBD2, 6 bases. This receptor was identified in a woman in her seventies with COVID-19, enrolled during active disease. CDR3 DNA: TGTGCCAGCAGCTTAATCGGCGGGGACTCCTACAATGAGCAGTTCTTC. It yields the protein CASSLIGGDSYNEQFF.